This T cell receptor beta chain emerged from a study of early T cells in non-severe SARS-CoV-2 infection. Across the study: The authors sequenced bulk RNA from unsorted whole blood, leaving chains unpaired. Findings and limits, study-wide: VDJdb-based annotation leaned toward anti-spike CD8 responses and missed private and CD4 specificities.

MiXCR, run by TCRdb on the 5' RACE reads, gives a single entry per CDR3 protein. The table has roughly 61,000 distinct CDR3 sequences, less than 15% seen once. Per the germline V gene, CDR1 is MDHEN and CDR2 is SYDVKM. This CDR3 is 11 amino acids long. V was trimmed by 3 bases and J by 5 bases, leaving 4 bases between them. This clonotype was counted between two and nine times. What it binds is not known. This TCR derives from an adult who was a healthcare worker with PCR-confirmed SARS-CoV-2 infection or an uninfected control (not recorded which). This specimen was whole blood, taken at baseline. The V call is TRBV28, the J call TRBJ2-5, with D hard to call. CDR3 protein: CASSFLETQYF. For the CDR3, the DNA is TGTGCCAGCAGTTTTCTGGAGACCCAGTACTTC.